One and the same sample provided the 30 T cell receptor beta chains below, sequenced in a study of molecular identifiers for immune sequencing clone quantification. MiXCR, run by TCRdb on the PCR reads, gives a single entry per CDR3 protein. This sample yields 350,000 or so distinct CDR3 sequences, of which about a fifth are seen a single time; 0.81% belongs to the top ten. What was sequenced was naive CD8+ T cells from blood, with Jurkat cell RNA spiked in. Subset described: FACS-sorted CD8+CD4-CCR7+CD45RA+ naive T cells. The receptors were gathered from a human donor in good health. Some libraries in this study had Jurkat cell RNA spiked in.

This rearrangement joins TRBV6-5 to TRBJ2-7; the D is unclear. V was cut by 3 bases and J by 0 bases, with 6 bases left in between. CDR3 length: 13 amino acids. Germline CDR1 reads MNHEY; CDR2 reads SVGAGI. The CDR3 sequence is CASSYEYSYEQYF. The CDR3, as DNA: TGTGCCAGCAGTTATGAGTACTCCTACGAGCAGTACTTC.

Points on this clonotype: One base away lies a much larger clone, so this may be a sequencing read error. The chain combines TRBV13 with TRBJ2-6; D possibly uses TRBD1 or TRBD2 (6 bases each). Germline V gene sequence: CDR1 PRHDT, CDR2 FYEKMQ (reference sequence). The CDR3 is made up of 18 amino acids. The CDR3 bases are TGTGCCGGCAGCCCGTTGGGGGGCAAAATCTCTGGGGCCAACGTCCTGACTTTC. It is translated as CAGSPLGGKISGANVLTF.

The chain links TRBV27 to TRBJ2-7, with 8 bases aligning to TRBD1. Germline loops: CDR1 MNHEY, CDR2 SMNVEV (reference sequence). V lost 6 bases, J lost 1 base, and 11 bases stayed unmatched. This CDR3 contains 16 residues. CDR3 loop: CASSPSSGTGSYEQYF. Here the CDR3 DNA reads TGTGCCAGCAGCCCGTCTAGTGGGACAGGTTCCTACGAGCAGTACTTC.

This clonotype was observed many times. V is TRBV29-1 and J is TRBJ2-3; D gene ambiguous. CDR1 and CDR2 from the germline V gene are SQVTM and ANQGSEA. V was clipped by 5 bases and J by 9 bases, with 12 bases between them. The CDR3 is made up of 11 amino acids. For the CDR3, the DNA is TGCAGCGTTCCCGGGCCCGAGACGCAGTATTTT. It encodes CSVPGPETQYF.

Concerning this clonotype: A read error is possible here, since a much larger clone lies one base away. The missing conserved phenylalanine or tryptophan at the end of this CDR3 makes a read error likely. This chain uses TRBV5-3 with TRBJ1-4; the D gene is possibly TRBD1 (5 bases). TRBV5-3 is filed as an ORF, its function uncertain. This CDR3 has 15 amino acids. The CDR3 region is CASSWDAATNEKLFV. The CDR3 DNA follows: TGTGCCAGCAGCTGGGACGCGGCAACTAATGAAAAACTGTTTGTT.

This clonotype was detected a few times. The chain recombines TRBV19 with TRBJ1-2; 7 nucleotides match TRBD1. The V segment lost 4 bases and the J segment 1 base; nucleotides outside the gene matches: 15. CDR3 size: 18 residues. Germline values: CDR1 LNHDA, CDR2 SQIVND (reference sequence). CDR3 coding DNA: TGTGCCAGTAGTACCGAGGGGGCGCAGGTAGTCGATAACTATGGCTACACCTTC. This encodes CASSTEGAQVVDNYGYTF.

Ten or more counts support this clonotype. This chain connects TRBV29-1 to TRBJ2-7, with D unresolved. Germline V lookup: CDR1 SQVTM, CDR2 ANQGSEA. CDR3 length: 13 residues. The germline V and J ends were trimmed by 0 bases and 1 base, with 7 bases remaining between them. CDR3 sequence: CSVEDDISYEQYF. The CDR3 DNA is TGCAGCGTTGAAGACGACATTTCCTACGAGCAGTACTTC.

This clonotype was detected ten times or more. The chain employs TRBV7-6 and TRBJ2-5; 7 bases fit TRBD1. This CDR3 region has 15 residues. Germline-derived CDR1 and CDR2 are SGHVS and FNYEAQ. Trimming at V came to 5 bases and at J to 3 bases, leaving 9 bases not matched to a gene. CDR3 coding DNA: TGTGCCAGCAGCCGAACCCCCGGGACAGAAGAGACCCAGTACTTC. This codes for CASSRTPGTEETQYF.

This clonotype has a count of ten or more. V gene TRBV6-4 combines with J gene TRBJ2-2; the D is unclear. Trimming pared 3 bases from V and 0 bases from J, leaving 5 bases between. CDR1 and CDR2 from the germline V gene are MRHNA and SNTAGT. The CDR3 consists of 14 residues. The CDR3 DNA follows: TGTGCCAGCAGTGAAGTCCCGAACACCGGGGAGCTGTTTTTT. Its translation: CASSEVPNTGELFF.

This clonotype showed up many times. The chain employs TRBV7-2 and TRBJ1-4; 11 nucleotides match TRBD1. CDR1 is SGHTA and CDR2 is FQGNSA in the germline V gene. V was pared by 4 bases and J by 6 bases, with 4 bases of the junction left unmatched. There are 15 residues in the CDR3. The CDR3 nucleotides read TGTGCCAGCAGCTCCACGGGACAGGGGGATGAAAAACTGTTTTTT. Translated, it gives CASSSTGQGDEKLFF.

With regard to this clonotype: This could be a read error, since a much larger clone is one nucleotide away. This chain joins TRBV29-1 and TRBJ2-4; the D gene is possibly TRBD2 (6 bases). This CDR3 is 13 amino acids long. Germline V lookup: CDR1 SQVTM, CDR2 ANQGSEA. CDR3 protein: CSVEAGSKNIQCF. In DNA form, the CDR3 reads TGCAGCGTCGAGGCGGGGTCCAAAAACATTCAGTGCTTC. The whole variable domain, remainder taken from reference TRBV29-1 and TRBJ2-4, is SAVISQKPSRDICQRGTSLTIQCQVDSQVTMMFWYRQQPGQSLTLIATANQGSEATYESGFVIDKFPISRPNLTFSTLTVSNMSPEDSSIYLCSVEAGSKNIQCFGAGTRLSVL.

In the case of this clonotype: A much larger clone is a single base away; this may be a read error. The chain carries TRBV6-2 or TRBV6-3 and TRBJ2-1, with a possible D match to TRBD2 (5 bases). Germline assignment: CDR1 MNHEY and CDR2 SVGEGT. This CDR3 is 13 amino acids long. The V gene lost 5 bases and the J gene lost 5 bases, with 10 bases spanning the gap. The CDR3 sequence: CASSVTGNNEQFF. In DNA form, the CDR3 reads TGTGCCAGCAGTGTGACGGGAAACAATGAGCAGTTCTTC.

This chain's CDR3 is CASSLGGAVTYEQYF. The CDR3 DNA reads as TGTGCCAGCAGCTTAGGGGGCGCAGTGACCTACGAGCAGTACTTC. The chain has TRBV7-8 and TRBJ2-7, with D perhaps TRBD1 (5 bases). CDR1 and CDR2 (germline): SGHVS, FQNEAQ. The CDR3 has 15 amino acids. The ends were cut back, 1 base at V and 2 bases at J, with 12 bases in the middle.

In this sample, this clonotype turned up many times. This chain uses TRBV6-5 with TRBJ2-2; either TRBD1 or TRBD2 may fit D (6 bases each). The CDR3 sequence is 17 residues long. Germline loops: CDR1 MNHEY, CDR2 SVGAGI. The ends were cut back, 3 bases at V and 5 bases at J, with 19 bases in the middle. The CDR3 nucleotides are TGTGCCAGCAGTTATAATCTCGGAACAGGGAGGACCGGGGAGCTGTTTTTT. Amino acid sequence: CASSYNLGTGRTGELFF.

This rearrangement joins TRBV7-9 to TRBJ1-1; TRBD1 matches 7 bases. Trimming removed 2 bases from V and 6 bases from J; junction bases left unmatched: 6. Germline CDR1 SEHNR, CDR2 FQNEAQ (reference sequence). The CDR3 sequence is 14 residues long. As DNA, the CDR3 is TGTGCCAGCAGCTTATTGGGACAGACCTCTGAAGCTTTCTTT. As protein: CASSLLGQTSEAFF.

The chain joins TRBV10-1 to TRBJ1-1; tentatively, D is TRBD1 (6 bases). CDR3 length equals 14 residues. The germline gives CDR1 WNHNN, CDR2 SYGVQD (reference sequence). Between the trimmed V and J ends, which lost 3 bases and 5 bases, there was a span of 13 bases. CDR3 DNA: TGCGCCAGCAGTGATTATTTGGGGGCTACTGAAGCTTTCTTT. The encoded protein is CASSDYLGATEAFF.

This clonotype has at least ten counts. V and J are TRBV12-3 or TRBV12-4 and TRBJ2-7; TRBD1 might be the D (5 bases). Trimming took off 5 bases at V and 7 bases at J, with 9 bases between the two ends. The CDR3 has 11 amino acids. The CDR3 nucleotides are TGTGCCAGCAGTCCAGGGTTGGAGCAGTACTTC. Protein sequence: CASSPGLEQYF.

This clonotype was counted at least ten times. This chain links TRBV7-9 with TRBJ2-2; 12 bases are a match to TRBD1. Germline V gene data show CDR1 as SEHNR and CDR2 as FQNEAQ (reference sequence). V lost 7 bases and J lost 6; bases outside the gene matches: 6. The CDR3 has 15 amino acids. CDR3 residues: CASTPGQGASGELFF. Written as DNA, the CDR3 is TGTGCCAGCACTCCGGGACAGGGGGCTTCCGGGGAGCTGTTTTTT.

As to this clonotype: With a much larger clone just one base away, this may be a read error. The V gene is TRBV19, the J gene TRBJ1-1, with D uncertain. This CDR3 is built from 11 residues. The germline V gene encodes CDR1 LNHDA and CDR2 SQIVND (reference sequence). The CDR3 sequence is CVSNGNTEAFF. CDR3 coding DNA: TGTGTCAGTAACGGGAACACTGAAGCTTTCTTT.

This clonotype was seen at least ten times. The J gene is TRBJ1-3, the V gene TRBV29-1; no clear D. Germline assignment: CDR1 SQVTM and CDR2 ANQGSEA. V lost 0 bases and J 1 base, leaving 16 bases between the germline ends. This CDR3 has 17 amino acids. The CDR3 nucleotides read TGCAGCGTTGAAGATCGAGGGTCCGACTATTCTGGAAACACCATATATTTT. Protein: CSVEDRGSDYSGNTIYF.

This clonotype was counted a few times. This chain connects TRBV6-8 to TRBJ2-7, with 7 positions matching TRBD1. In germline, CDR1 is MNHGY, CDR2 SAAAGT. With 2 bases clipped from V and 2 bases from J, the junction kept 9 bases outside the gene matches. There are 16 residues in the CDR3. As DNA, the CDR3 is TGTGCCAGCAGTTACCGGCAGGGGGAAGTACCCTACGAGCAGTACTTC. It translates to CASSYRQGEVPYEQYF.

This clonotype was observed a few times. A much larger clone lies one base from this, so it may be a read error. A read error is likely, as this CDR3 ends without the conserved phenylalanine or tryptophan. The chain couples TRBV7-6 to TRBJ1-1; D is uncertain. The CDR3 runs to 13 residues. Deletions cut 1 base from V and 3 bases from J, with 6 bases between. In germline, CDR1 is SGHVS, CDR2 FNYEAQ. DNA of the CDR3: TGTGCCAGCAGCTTAGGGTCGCACACTGAAGCTTTCTCT. This gives the protein CASSLGSHTEAFS.

Remarks on this clonotype: The junction differs from germline at one of its ends, possibly a read error. This chain joins TRBV30 and TRBJ2-7; either TRBD1 or TRBD2 may fit D (5 bases each). Germline V gene lookup returns CDR1 GTSNPN and CDR2 SVGIG (reference sequence). The CDR3 extends over 14 amino acids. In nucleotides, the CDR3 is TGTGCCTGGAGTGTAGGGCAGGGACCATACGGGCAGTACTTC. Translating gives CAWSVGQGPYGQYF.

This clonotype was counted at least ten times. The J gene is TRBJ2-4, the V gene TRBV4-1, with unresolved D. The CDR3 runs 12 residues. Trimming left V 0 bases short and J 9 bases short, with 6 bases between. Germline V gene sequence: CDR1 MGHRA, CDR2 YSYEKL. For the CDR3, the DNA is TGCGCCAGCAGCCAAGATAGGGTCATTCAGTACTTC. It encodes CASSQDRVIQYF.

Ten or more counts support this clonotype. The chain employs TRBV29-1 and TRBJ2-1; TRBD2 matches at 15 bases. V was clipped by 6 bases and J by 0 bases; unmatched bases: 6. This CDR3 has 17 residues. Germline V CDR1 and CDR2: SQVTM, ANQGSEA. As DNA, the CDR3 is TGCAGCGTCCAGGGACTAGCGGGGGGCCGCTCCTACAATGAGCAGTTCTTC. Encoded protein: CSVQGLAGGRSYNEQFF.

The table lists this clonotype with many counts. The V gene is TRBV7-9, the J gene TRBJ2-5; D could derive from TRBD1 or TRBD2 (5 bases each). The V and J ends lost 4 bases and 2 bases respectively, with 17 bases between them. The germline gives CDR1 SEHNR, CDR2 FQNEAQ (reference sequence). The CDR3 is made up of 16 amino acids. CDR3 sequence reads: CASSSNWDGKQETQYF. The CDR3 nucleotides read TGTGCCAGCAGCTCAAACTGGGACGGGAAACAAGAGACCCAGTACTTC.

This clonotype was counted a few times. A much larger clone differs from this one at a single base, so this may be a read error. The gene calls are TRBV19 and TRBJ2-7, with 11 bases matching TRBD1. Per germline, CDR1 LNHDA and CDR2 SQIVND (reference sequence). The CDR3 contains 15 residues. CDR3 DNA sequence: TGTACCAGTAGTTTCCGAGGGACAGGGGGCTACGAGCAGTACTTC. Protein: CTSSFRGTGGYEQYF.

In this sample, this clonotype turned up many times. The chain employs TRBV12-3 or TRBV12-4 and TRBJ1-3; D is undetermined. The CDR3 totals 14 residues. With 6 bases removed from V and 0 bases from J, the gap between germline ends came to 9 bases. CDR3 protein: CASSPPNSGNTIYF. CDR3 nucleotides: TGTGCCAGCAGCCCACCTAACTCTGGAAACACCATATATTTT.

This clonotype was detected ten times or more. This rearrangement joins TRBV7-9 to TRBJ2-7; D possibly corresponds to TRBD1 (5 bases). V was clipped by 1 base and J by 3 bases, with 10 bases between them. From germline, CDR1 is SEHNR and CDR2 FQNEAQ (reference sequence). This CDR3 is built from 14 residues. This chain's CDR3 is CASSLVGQGYEQYF. CDR3 DNA: TGTGCCAGCAGCTTAGTGGGGCAGGGCTACGAGCAGTACTTC.

There are many counts of this clonotype. This chain joins TRBV7-2 and TRBJ1-1; D gene uncertain. The CDR3 consists of 13 residues. Trimming pared 4 bases from V and 1 base from J, leaving 7 bases between. Germline V gives CDR1 SGHTA, CDR2 FQGNSA. CDR3 residues: CASSSWENTEAFF. In DNA, the CDR3 is TGTGCCAGCAGCTCATGGGAGAACACTGAAGCTTTCTTT.